This T cell receptor (beta chain) was retrieved from a study of blood T cell repertoires in COVID-19. The wider study: Collection of acute and convalescent COVID-19 samples took place in the United States, Italy and Spain. T cells, B-cell-depleted T cells, or PBMCs provided the cDNA or gDNA that served as material.

Germline CDR1 is SGHRS and CDR2 is YFSETQ. Trimming removed 3 bases from V and 5 bases from J, with 17 bases in between. The CDR3 totals 16 residues. Authors' methods: Cell counts per sample came from amplifying reference gene primers. Clones were read by immunoSEQ multiplex PCR, and TCRdb kept only the in-frame ones, dropping some. Clonal size and the V and J genes are those of that table, whereas D and trimming came from the DNA. The sample lists hundreds of thousands of clones; 86% were seen once. The sequencing sample was made of peripheral blood. This sequence originates from a woman younger than 45 with active or convalescent COVID-19. The chain uses TRBV5-1 and TRBJ1-4; D is unclear. The CDR3 DNA sequence: TGCGCCAGCAGCTCCGGAGAGGGCATAAAGAATGAAAAACTGTTTTTT. Amino acids: CASSSGEGIKNEKLFF.